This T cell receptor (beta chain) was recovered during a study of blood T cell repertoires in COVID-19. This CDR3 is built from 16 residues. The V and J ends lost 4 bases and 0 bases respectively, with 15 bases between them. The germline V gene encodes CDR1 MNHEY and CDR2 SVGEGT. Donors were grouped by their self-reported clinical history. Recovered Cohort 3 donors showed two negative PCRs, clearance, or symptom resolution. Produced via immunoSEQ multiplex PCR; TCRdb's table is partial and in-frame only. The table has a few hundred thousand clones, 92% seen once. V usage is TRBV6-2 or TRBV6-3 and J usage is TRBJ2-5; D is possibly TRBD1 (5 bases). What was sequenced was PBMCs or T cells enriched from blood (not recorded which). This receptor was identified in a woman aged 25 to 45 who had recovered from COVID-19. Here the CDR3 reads CASSSPEGEDQETQYF. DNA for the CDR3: TGTGCCAGCAGTTCCCCGGAAGGGGAAGACCAAGAGACCCAGTACTTC.